A single T cell receptor beta chain is shown here with its context. Its antigen is not known. cDNA serving as the sequencing template came from extracted, reverse transcribed RNA. Assay used: immunoSEQ multiplex PCR; TCRdb lists only in-frame clones, some missing. The table records fewer than 200,000 clones, roughly 64% of them present only once. Specified treatment: oral pan-JAK inhibitor, 5-10 mg twice daily. The record originates from a study of CD8+ T cells in alopecia areata. Study-wide findings and caveats: Mice showed TCR sharing more clearly than patients did, possibly owing to HLA.

Between the trimmed V and J ends, which lost 5 bases and 2 bases, there was a span of 18 bases. Germline CDR1 SGHAT, CDR2 FQNNGV. The CDR3 is 17 residues long. The sequence was collected from a human donor with alopecia areata. V and J are TRBV11-2 and TRBJ2-2; no definite D call. The specimen comprised CD8+ T cells sorted from blood, sampled at week 24, from a patient treated with tofacitinib. In DNA form, the CDR3 reads TGTGCCAGCAGCACCGGGTTCTACAACCCAAACACCGGGGAGCTGTTTTTT. This translates into CASSTGFYNPNTGELFF.